What follows is one T cell receptor beta chain and its context. What it recognizes is unknown. The study ran its PCR with 60 Vbeta and 13 Jbeta primers. The data were produced by immunoSEQ multiplex PCR, yet TCRdb's version contains in-frame clones alone and is incomplete. The table records tens of thousands of clones, 60% to 80% of them present only once. The sample originates from a study of cytomegalovirus exposure and HLA in healthy donors. Overall study context: Researchers found that roughly 80% of just under 400 genotyped donors fell within the Caucasian-associated ancestry cluster. General study points: Later work found that TCR association rates differed between HLA loci; DRB1 had the most and HLA-C the fewest.

Germline V gene lookup returns CDR1 SGHTA and CDR2 FQGNSA. V trimming: 9 bases; J trimming: 8 bases; junction bases outside the gene matches: 16. CDR3 length: 17 residues. This receptor was identified in a woman aged 30 to 39 in good health and CMV-seronegative. This chain joins TRBV7-2 and TRBJ2-1; 13 nucleotides line up with TRBD2. The source material was PBMCs. The CDR3 region has the DNA TGTGCCAGTCAGCCGGGGGGTGGACTAGCGGGAGTGTATGAGCAGTTCTTC. Protein sequence: CASQPGGGLAGVYEQFF.